Following are 9 T cell receptor beta chains from one sample sequenced in a study of cytomegalovirus exposure and HLA in healthy donors. It was with 60 Vbeta and 13 Jbeta primers that the PCR ran. Clones were read by immunoSEQ multiplex PCR, and TCRdb kept only the in-frame ones, dropping some. The data show under 90,000 clones, 75% to 80% seen once. Sequencing was carried out using PBMCs. The receptor source for this set is a man in his forties or fifties in good health and CMV-seronegative.

This chain links TRBV7-2 with TRBJ2-5, with 8 bases that match TRBD1. Per germline, CDR1 SGHTA and CDR2 FQGNSA. The CDR3 totals 14 residues. With V trimmed by 5 bases and J by 5 bases, 7 bases remained unmatched. CDR3 region: CASSPGQAGETQYF. The CDR3 coding sequence is TGTGCCAGCAGCCCGGGACAGGCGGGGGAGACCCAGTACTTC.

In this sample, this clone turned up a few times. The chain links TRBV29-1 to TRBJ1-2, with TRBD1 as a possible D gene (6 bases). V was trimmed by 4 bases and J by 3 bases, leaving 9 bases between them. The CDR3 is 12 residues long. The germline CDR1 and CDR2 sequences are SQVTM and ANQGSEA. The CDR3 nucleotides are TGCAGCGTTGGGACAGTCGACTATGGCTACACCTTC. Translating it yields CSVGTVDYGYTF.

DNA of the CDR3: TGTGCCAGCGACAGGGGTGCCTATGGCTACACCTTC. This encodes CASDRGAYGYTF. The V call is TRBV6-6, the J call TRBJ1-2; 8 bases align to TRBD1. Germline V gene data show CDR1 as MNHNY and CDR2 as SVGAGI (reference sequence). CDR3 length: 12 residues. Unmatched junction bases numbered 3, after V lost 8 bases and J lost 4 bases.

This clone was recorded only once. The genes are TRBV19 and TRBJ1-5, with D possibly TRBD1 on 5 matching bases. Looked up from germline, CDR1 is LNHDA and CDR2 is SQIVND (reference sequence). Trimming took 5 bases from V and 0 from J, leaving 17 bases between them. The CDR3 has 17 amino acids. The CDR3 sequence is CASSLRGGANSNQPQHF. The DNA for the CDR3 is TGTGCCAGTAGTTTACGTGGAGGGGCAAATAGCAATCAGCCCCAGCATTTT.

In this sample, this clone turned up many times. The chain joins TRBV4-1 to TRBJ1-4, with D perhaps TRBD1 (6 bases). V lost 0 bases to trimming and J lost 6 bases, with 17 bases between them. There are 17 residues in the CDR3. Germline lookup yields CDR1 MGHRA and CDR2 YSYEKL. The CDR3 sequence: CASSQDPPGAGDEKLFF. The CDR3 DNA reads as TGCGCCAGCAGCCAAGATCCCCCTGGGGCAGGGGATGAAAAACTGTTTTTT.

The rearrangement links TRBV5-1 to TRBJ1-4; maybe TRBD1 (5 bases). This CDR3 spans 16 amino acids. V was shortened by 5 bases and J by 7 bases, with 21 bases between the two germline ends. Germline V CDR1 and CDR2: SGHRS, YFSETQ. The CDR3 nucleotides read TGCGCCAGCAGGCTTACTCCTCGGTTAGGGGTTGAAAAACTGTTTTTT. Protein sequence: CASRLTPRLGVEKLFF.

The CDR3 nucleotides read TGTGCCTGGAAGGTACAGGGCACCTACGAGCAGTACTTC. Translating it yields CAWKVQGTYEQYF. V usage is TRBV30 and J usage is TRBJ2-7, with D possibly TRBD1 on 6 matching bases. The CDR3 is made up of 13 amino acids. CDR1 is GTSNPN and CDR2 is SVGIG in the germline V gene (reference sequence). The germline V and J ends were trimmed by 4 bases and 2 bases, with 12 bases remaining between them.

The genes are TRBV27 and TRBJ1-1, with D hard to call. Trimming pared 5 bases from V and 1 base from J, leaving 8 bases between. The CDR3 has 13 residues. Per the germline V gene, CDR1 is MNHEY and CDR2 is SMNVEV (reference sequence). The CDR3 bases are TGTGCCAGCAGTCCAGATCCGAACACTGAAGCTTTCTTT. The encoded protein is CASSPDPNTEAFF.

CDR3: CASSQPWGDTEAFF. For the CDR3, the DNA is TGTGCCAGCAGCCAACCATGGGGGGACACTGAAGCTTTCTTT. V and J are TRBV5-5 and TRBJ1-1, with D tentatively TRBD1 (5 bases). V shed 4 bases and J shed 3 bases, with 13 bases lying between them. The germline gives CDR1 SGHKS, CDR2 YYEKEE (reference sequence). CDR3 length: 14 residues.